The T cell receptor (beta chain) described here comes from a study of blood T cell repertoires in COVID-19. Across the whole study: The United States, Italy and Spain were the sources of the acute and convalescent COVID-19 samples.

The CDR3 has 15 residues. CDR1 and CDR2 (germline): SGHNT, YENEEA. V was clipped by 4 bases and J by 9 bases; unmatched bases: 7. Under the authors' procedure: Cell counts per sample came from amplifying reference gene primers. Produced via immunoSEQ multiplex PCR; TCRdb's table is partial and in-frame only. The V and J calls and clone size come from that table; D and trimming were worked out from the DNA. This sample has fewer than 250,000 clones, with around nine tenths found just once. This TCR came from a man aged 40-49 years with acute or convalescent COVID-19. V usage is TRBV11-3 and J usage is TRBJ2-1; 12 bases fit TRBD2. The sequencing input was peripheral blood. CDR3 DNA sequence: TGTGCCAGCAGCTCCCGGACTAGCGGGATCGGTGAGCAGTTCTTC. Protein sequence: CASSSRTSGIGEQFF.